This T cell receptor (beta chain) was captured by sequencing in a study of cytomegalovirus exposure and HLA in healthy donors. The data were produced by immunoSEQ multiplex PCR, yet TCRdb's version contains in-frame clones alone and is incomplete. This sample has hundreds of thousands of clones; 86% occur once, and the top ten carry under 0.9%. This sequence originates from a woman between 18 and 30 years old in good health and CMV-seronegative. The source material was PBMCs.

In DNA form, the CDR3 reads TGTGCCAGCTCACCCGTGGGAGGGAGTTACAATGAGCAGTTCTTC. This sequence encodes CASSPVGGSYNEQFF. The chain recombines TRBV18 with TRBJ2-1, with 7 bases that match TRBD2. The J segment lost 4 bases and the V segment lost 3 bases, leaving 6 bases of the junction unmatched. Germline loops: CDR1 KGHSH, CDR2 LQKENI. This CDR3 contains 15 residues.